The clone carrying this T cell receptor beta chain was seen once. What it recognizes is unknown. The data originate from a study of T cell responses to AZD1222 COVID-19 vaccine. General observations from the study: AZD1222 recipients seropositive at baseline numbered only five to seven. Spike as a whole was targeted by vaccine-associated CD4 TCRs, dominant at 160-218 and 743-854. Donors, mostly white British, included more females; clonal diversity was possibly underestimated.

V was pared by 0 bases and J by 2 bases, with 9 bases between. Germline CDR1 is SGDLS and CDR2 is YYNGEE. The CDR3 covers 15 residues. TCRdb keeps only in-frame clones here, not all; method: immunoSEQ multiplex PCR. The data contain around 140,000 clones, roughly 93% of them seen just once; the ten biggest clones take up roughly 5.4%. This TCR came from an adult in good health. The source material was peripheral blood, sampled on day 0 of AZD1222 vaccination. The chain has TRBV9 and TRBJ2-1, with D possibly matching TRBD2 (6 bases). Here the CDR3 DNA reads TGTGCCAGCAGCGTAGTCGGACTACCCTACAATGAGCAGTTCTTC. Amino acid sequence: CASSVVGLPYNEQFF.